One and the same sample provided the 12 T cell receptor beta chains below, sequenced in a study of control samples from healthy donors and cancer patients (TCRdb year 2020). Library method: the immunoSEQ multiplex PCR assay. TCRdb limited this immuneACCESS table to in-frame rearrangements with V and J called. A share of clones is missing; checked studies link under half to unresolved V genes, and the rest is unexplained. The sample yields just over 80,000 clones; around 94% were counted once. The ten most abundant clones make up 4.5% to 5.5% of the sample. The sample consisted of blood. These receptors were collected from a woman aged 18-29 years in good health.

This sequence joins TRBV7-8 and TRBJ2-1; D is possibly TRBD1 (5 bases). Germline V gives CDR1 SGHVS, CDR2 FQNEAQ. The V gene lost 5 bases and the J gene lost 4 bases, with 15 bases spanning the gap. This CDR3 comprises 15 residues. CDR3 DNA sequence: TGTGCCAGCAGCCTAGGAAGGGGAATGTACAATGAGCAGTTCTTC. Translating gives CASSLGRGMYNEQFF.

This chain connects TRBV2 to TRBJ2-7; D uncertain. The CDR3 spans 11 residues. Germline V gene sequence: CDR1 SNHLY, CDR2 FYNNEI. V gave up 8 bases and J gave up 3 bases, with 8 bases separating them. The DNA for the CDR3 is TGTGCCAGCGCTGGAAACTACGAGCAGTACTTC. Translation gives CASAGNYEQYF.

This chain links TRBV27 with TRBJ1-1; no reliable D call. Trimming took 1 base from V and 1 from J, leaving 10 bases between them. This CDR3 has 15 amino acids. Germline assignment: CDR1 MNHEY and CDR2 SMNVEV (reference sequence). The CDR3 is CASSLLGVGNTEAFF. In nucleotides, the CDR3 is TGTGCCAGCAGTTTATTAGGAGTGGGGAACACTGAAGCTTTCTTT.

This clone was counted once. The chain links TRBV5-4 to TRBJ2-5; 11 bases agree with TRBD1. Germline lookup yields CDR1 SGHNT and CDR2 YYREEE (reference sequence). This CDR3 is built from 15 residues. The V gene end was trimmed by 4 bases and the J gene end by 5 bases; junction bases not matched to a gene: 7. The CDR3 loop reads CASSRTGGLSETQYF. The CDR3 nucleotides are TGTGCCAGCAGCCGGACAGGGGGCTTAAGCGAGACCCAGTACTTC.

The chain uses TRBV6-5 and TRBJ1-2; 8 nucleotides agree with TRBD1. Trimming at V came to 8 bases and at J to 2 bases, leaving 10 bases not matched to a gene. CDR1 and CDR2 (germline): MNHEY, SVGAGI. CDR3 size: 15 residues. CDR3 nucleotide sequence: TGTGCCAGCCGCCTTCCCCGGACAGGGAACTATGGCTACACCTTC. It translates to CASRLPRTGNYGYTF.

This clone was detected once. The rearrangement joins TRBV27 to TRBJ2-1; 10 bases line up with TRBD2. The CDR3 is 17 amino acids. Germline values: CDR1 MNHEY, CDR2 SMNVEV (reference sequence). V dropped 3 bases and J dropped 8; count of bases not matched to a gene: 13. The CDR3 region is CASSFMGAGGPRYEQFF. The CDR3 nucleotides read TGTGCCAGCAGTTTCATGGGAGCGGGAGGGCCTAGGTATGAGCAGTTCTTC.

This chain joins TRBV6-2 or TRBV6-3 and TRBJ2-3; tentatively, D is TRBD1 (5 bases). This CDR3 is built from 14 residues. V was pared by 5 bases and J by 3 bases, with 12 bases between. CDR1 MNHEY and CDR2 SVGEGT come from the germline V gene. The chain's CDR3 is CASSQTRTTDTQYF. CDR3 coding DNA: TGTGCCAGCAGTCAGACCCGGACAACAGATACGCAGTATTTT.

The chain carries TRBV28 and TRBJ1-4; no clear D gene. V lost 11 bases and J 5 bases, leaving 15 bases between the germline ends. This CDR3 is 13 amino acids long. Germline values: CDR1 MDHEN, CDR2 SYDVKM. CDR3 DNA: TGTGCCTCTATTGGTGGGAAGAATGAAAAACTGTTTTTT. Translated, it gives CASIGGKNEKLFF.

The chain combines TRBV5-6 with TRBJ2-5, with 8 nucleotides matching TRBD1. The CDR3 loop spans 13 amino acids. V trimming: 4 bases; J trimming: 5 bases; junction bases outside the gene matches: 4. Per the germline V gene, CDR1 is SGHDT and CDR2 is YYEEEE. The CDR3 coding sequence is TGTGCCAGCAGCCGGGACAGGACGGAGACCCAGTACTTC. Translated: CASSRDRTETQYF.

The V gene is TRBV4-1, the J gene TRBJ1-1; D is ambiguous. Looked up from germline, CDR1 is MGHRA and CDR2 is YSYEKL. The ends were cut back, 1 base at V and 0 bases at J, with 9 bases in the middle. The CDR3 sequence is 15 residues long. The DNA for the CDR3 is TGCGCCAGCAGCCAAGGACTACAGATGAACACTGAAGCTTTCTTT. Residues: CASSQGLQMNTEAFF.

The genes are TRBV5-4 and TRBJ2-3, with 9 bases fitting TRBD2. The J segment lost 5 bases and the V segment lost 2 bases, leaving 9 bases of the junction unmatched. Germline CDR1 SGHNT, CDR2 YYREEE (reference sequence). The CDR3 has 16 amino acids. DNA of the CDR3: TGTGCCAGCAGCTTCGTAGCGGGAGTGGGCGGAGATACGCAGTATTTT. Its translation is CASSFVAGVGGDTQYF.

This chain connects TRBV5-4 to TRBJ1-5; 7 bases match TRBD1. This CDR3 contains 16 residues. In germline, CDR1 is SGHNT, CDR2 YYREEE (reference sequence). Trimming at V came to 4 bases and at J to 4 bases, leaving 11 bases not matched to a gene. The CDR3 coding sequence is TGTGCCAGCAGCCTAAAACCGGGACAGACTAATCAGCCCCAGCATTTT. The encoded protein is CASSLKPGQTNQPQHF.